This T cell receptor (beta chain) came from a study of beta chain features in type 1 diabetes. Across the study: The patient and healthy donor groups were comparable for age, gender and cell yields. Examination covered under 110 million sorted cells spanning all samples.

cDNA synthesis used the whole RNA isolate, giving expressed TCRB sequences. TCRdb keeps only in-frame clones here, not all; method: immunoSEQ multiplex PCR. The sample lists 250,000 or so clones, around 13% occurring once. This CDR3 is 14 amino acids long. Trimming took 0 bases from V and 3 from J, leaving 5 bases between them. The germline gives CDR1 SNHLY, CDR2 FYNNEI. Concerning this clone: The antigen remains unidentified.

Findings of the study overall: For Type 1 diabetes patients, all four CD4+ subsets carried TCRB CDR3s that were moderately but significantly shorter. Individuals with type 1 diabetes displayed fewer insertions and more deletions at VDJ junctions.

Sequencing input: naive CD4+ T cells from blood. This chain links TRBV2 with TRBJ2-2; D unresolved. The TCR was taken from a young man with type 1 diabetes. CDR3 nucleotide sequence: TGTGCCAGCAGTGAAGCCCAGGACACCGGGGAGCTGTTTTTT. Its translation: CASSEAQDTGELFF. Full variable domain (outside the CDR3, taken from reference TRBV2 and TRBJ2-2): EPEVTQTPSHQVTQMGQEVILRCVPISNHLYFYWYRQILGQKVEFLVSFYNNEISEKSEIFDDQFSVERPDGSNFTLKIRSTKLEDSAMYFCASSEAQDTGELFFGEGSRLTVL.